The rows below give T cell receptor beta chains drawn from one sample of a study of beta chain features in type 1 diabetes. Profiling relied on immunoSEQ multiplex PCR, and the TCRdb table lists in-frame clones only, not all of them. There are about 330,000 clones in the sample; roughly 11% occur only once, and 0.015% lies in the top ten. Sequenced: naive CD4+ T cells from blood. Receptors originate from a woman in her 30s in good health. CDR3s leave out the opening cysteine and the closing phenylalanine or tryptophan.

V	J	CDR3
TRBV19	TRBJ1-5	ASSIEGFGNQPQH
TRBV5-1	TRBJ1-5	ASSWEGHQPQH
TRBV4-3	TRBJ2-2	ASSRGLAYLTGELF
TRBV10-3	TRBJ1-2	AISVGAGFGYT
TRBV11-2	TRBJ2-5	ASSLGDRGWETQY
TRBV7-2	TRBJ2-1	ASSISPSVSGRYNEQF
TRBV28	TRBJ1-5	ASRGAGTGDQPQH
TRBV7-2	TRBJ2-1	ASSFTSGTSGRDEQF
TRBV6-5	TRBJ2-1	ASMGRGASYNEQF
TRBV5-4	TRBJ2-1	ASSLGLAGGEQF
TRBV4-1	TRBJ1-1	ASSRGTGRTEAF
TRBV4-3	TRBJ2-1	ASSQDILVNEQF
TRBV28	TRBJ2-3	ASQQGTFSAQY
TRBV4-2	TRBJ2-1	ASSLVQREDNEQF
TRBV27	TRBJ2-7	ASSQQGSLNYEQY
TRBV7-2	TRBJ2-7	ASSLGLAGTYEQY
TRBV27	TRBJ2-3	ASSLRGGLSTDTQY
TRBV7-9	TRBJ2-3	ASSVLGAIGTDTQY
TRBV29-1	TRBJ1-2	SVSQGAQGGYT
TRBV5-1	TRBJ2-7	ASGGTGGGDEQY
TRBV9	TRBJ2-5	ASSTSGLAGGTGETQY
TRBV28	TRBJ2-4	ASSWDRRGNIQY
TRBV9	TRBJ2-1	ASSVAGGPSPYNEQF
TRBV28	TRBJ2-7	ASSFRSYEQY
TRBV9	TRBJ2-7	ASSATSQPYEQY
TRBV28	TRBJ2-7	ASYPQSGASYEQY
TRBV28	TRBJ2-3	ASSPAGEETDTQY
TRBV7-6	TRBJ2-3	ASSRRTGSTDTQY
TRBV5-4	TRBJ2-7	ASSADRANEQY
TRBV5-4	TRBJ2-1	ASSPRDRDNEQF
TRBV18	TRBJ2-2	ASSPPSSGFDTGELF
TRBV7-9	TRBJ2-7	ASSLRLAGSYEQY
TRBV28	TRBJ2-2	ASSRSGQGARGELF
TRBV5-1	TRBJ2-3	ASSLGASTDTQY
TRBV30	TRBJ2-2	AWGNIGQGGTGELF
TRBV5-1	TRBJ2-1	ASSRGRGSYNEQF
TRBV30	TRBJ2-1	AWSVLAGLVNEQF
TRBV19	TRBJ1-2	ASSRTEPNYGYT
TRBV25-1	TRBJ1-3	ASRGNVGRSGNTIY
TRBV6-6	TRBJ1-1	ASSKRTGGSEAF
TRBV5-1	TRBJ2-5	ASSSVAGGGTQY
TRBV18	TRBJ2-1	ASSQQAGEGNEQF
TRBV6-5	TRBJ1-1	ASTYTGPGHVEAF
TRBV6-4	TRBJ2-5	ASSGDGVWTSGSGETQY
TRBV7-2	TRBJ1-4	ASSPRTDEKLF